These 3 T cell receptor beta chains share one sample of origin, sequenced in a study of high-grade serous ovarian cancer treatment subgroups. The tumor samples were collected prior to definitive surgery or chemotherapy. Here immunoSEQ multiplex PCR was the method, and the copy in TCRdb shows in-frame clones only, minus some. This table holds 4,500 to 5,000 clones, more than 65% found once. The material sequenced was tumor tissue. The source of these receptors is a human donor with high-grade serous ovarian cancer.

Here the CDR3 reads CASSSRGSTGQPQHF. As DNA, the CDR3 is TGTGCCAGCAGTTCTCGGGGATCCACCGGGCAGCCCCAGCATTTT. The chain has TRBV28 and TRBJ1-5; no clear D gene. V lost 4 bases and J lost 7, with 17 bases in between. This CDR3 has 15 amino acids. CDR1 is MDHEN and CDR2 is SYDVKM in the germline V gene.

This clone was detected a few times. Other DNA sequences in the same sample also yield this CDR3. This chain uses TRBV19 with TRBJ2-1, with TRBD1 identical over 11 bases. CDR3 size: 15 residues. V lost 4 bases to trimming and J lost 6 bases; unmatched junction nucleotides: 5. Germline V gene sequence: CDR1 LNHDA, CDR2 SQIVND (reference sequence). The CDR3 loop reads CASSRRGTGGNEQFF. The CDR3 DNA follows: TGTGCCAGTAGTAGAAGGGGGACAGGGGGCAATGAGCAGTTCTTC.

This clone was detected only a few times. This chain uses TRBV18 with TRBJ2-3; 12 positions match TRBD2. Germline trimming cut 1 base from V and 3 bases from J; bases unmatched to any gene: 8. The CDR3 runs to 18 residues. Germline V lookup: CDR1 KGHSH, CDR2 LQKENI. The CDR3 DNA is TGTGCCAGCTCACCACGCGGACCTAGCGGGGGGGGTACAGATACGCAGTATTTT. This encodes CASSPRGPSGGGTDTQYF. Variable domain in full (rest from reference TRBV18 and TRBJ2-3): NAGVMQNPRHLVRRRGQEARLRCSPMKGHSHVYWYRQLPEEGLKFMVYLQKENIIDESGMPKERFSAEFPKEGPSILRIQQVVRGDSAAYFCASSPRGPSGGGTDTQYFGPGTRLTVL.